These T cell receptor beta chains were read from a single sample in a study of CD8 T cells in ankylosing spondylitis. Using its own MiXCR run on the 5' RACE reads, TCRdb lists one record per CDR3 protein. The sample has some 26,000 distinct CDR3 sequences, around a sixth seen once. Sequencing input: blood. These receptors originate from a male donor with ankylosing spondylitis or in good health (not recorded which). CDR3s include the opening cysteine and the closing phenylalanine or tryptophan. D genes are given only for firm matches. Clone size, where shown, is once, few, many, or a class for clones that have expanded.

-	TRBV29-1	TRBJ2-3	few	CSVGTEGDTQYF	TGCAGCGTTGGGACAGAGGGAGATACGCAGTATTTT
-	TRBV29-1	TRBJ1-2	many	CSVESYGYTF	TGCAGCGTTGAAAGCTATGGCTACACCTTC
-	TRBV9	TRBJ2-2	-	CASSTGQDTGELFF	TGTGCCAGCAGCACGGGGCAGGACACCGGGGAGCTGTTTTTT
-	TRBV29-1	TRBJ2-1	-	CSGEGGGGEQFF	TGCAGCGGTGAGGGGGGGGGGGGTGAGCAGTTCTTC
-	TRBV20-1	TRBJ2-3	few	CSASQGGWTDTQYF	TGCAGTGCCAGTCAGGGGGGCTGGACAGATACGCAGTATTTT
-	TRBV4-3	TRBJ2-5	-	CASGNRDQETQYF	TGCGCCAGCGGGAACAGGGACCAAGAGACCCAGTACTTC
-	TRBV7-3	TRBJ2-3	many	CASSPGKYVTTDTQYF	TGTGCCAGCAGCCCTGGGAAATACGTAACCACAGATACGCAGTATTTT
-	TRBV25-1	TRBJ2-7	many	CASSWDYEQYF	TGTGCCAGCAGTTGGGATTACGAGCAGTACTTC
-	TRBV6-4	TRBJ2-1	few	CASSVEARFYEQFF	TGTGCCAGCAGTGTAGAGGCTAGATTCTATGAGCAGTTCTTC
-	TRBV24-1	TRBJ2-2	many	CATSPPGARTGELFF	TGTGCCACCAGTCCACCGGGAGCGCGGACCGGGGAGCTGTTTTTT
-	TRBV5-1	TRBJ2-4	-	CASSLGENIQYF	TGCGCCAGCAGCTTGGGGGAAAACATTCAGTACTTC
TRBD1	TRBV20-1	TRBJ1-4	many	CSAREGQGVNEKLFF	TGCAGTGCTAGAGAGGGACAGGGAGTTAATGAAAAACTGTTTTTT
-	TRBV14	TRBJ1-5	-	CASSISRIEPQHF	TGTGCCAGCAGTATATCCCGAATCGAGCCCCAGCATTTT
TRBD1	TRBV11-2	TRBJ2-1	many	CASSLVETGGQFF	TGTGCCAGCAGCTTAGTGGAAACAGGGGGACAGTTCTTC
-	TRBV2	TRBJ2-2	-	CASSRTGRGTGELFF	TGTGCCAGCAGTAGGACAGGGAGGGGCACCGGGGAGCTGTTTTTT
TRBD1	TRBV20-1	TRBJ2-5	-	CSASGDRGHQETQYF	TGCAGTGCTAGCGGGGACAGGGGGCATCAAGAGACCCAGTACTTC
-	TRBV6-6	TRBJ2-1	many	CASRDTSSYNEQFF	TGTGCCAGCAGAGACACAAGCTCCTACAATGAGCAGTTCTTC
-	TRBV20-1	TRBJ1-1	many	CSANQEVTEAFF	TGCAGTGCTAACCAAGAGGTCACTGAAGCTTTCTTT
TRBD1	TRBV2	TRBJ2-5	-	CASRRTGVAGETQYF	TGTGCCAGCAGAAGAACAGGGGTGGCGGGAGAGACCCAGTACTTC
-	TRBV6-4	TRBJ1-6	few	CASSDGRSGPLHF	TGTGCCAGCAGTGACGGCCGCTCGGGGCCCCTCCACTTT
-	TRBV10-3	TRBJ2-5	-	CATQLENDETQYF	TGTGCCACTCAGCTAGAGAATGATGAGACCCAGTACTTC
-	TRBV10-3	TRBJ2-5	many	CAISDALDHPLTQYF	TGTGCCATCAGTGACGCGTTAGACCACCCATTGACCCAGTACTTC
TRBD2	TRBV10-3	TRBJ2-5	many	CAISLSGGHQETQYF	TGTGCCATCAGTCTTAGCGGGGGGCACCAAGAGACCCAGTACTTC